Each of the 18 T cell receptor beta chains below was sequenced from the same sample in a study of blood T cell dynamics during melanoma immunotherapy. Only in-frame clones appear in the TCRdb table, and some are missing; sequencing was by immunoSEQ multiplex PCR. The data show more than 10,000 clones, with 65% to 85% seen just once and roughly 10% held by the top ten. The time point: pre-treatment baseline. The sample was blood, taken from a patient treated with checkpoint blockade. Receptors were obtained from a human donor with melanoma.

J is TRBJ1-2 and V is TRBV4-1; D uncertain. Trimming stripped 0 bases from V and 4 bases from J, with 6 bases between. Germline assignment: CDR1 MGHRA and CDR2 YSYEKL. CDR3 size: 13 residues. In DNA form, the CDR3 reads TGCGCCAGCAGCCAAGAGGTCCGCTATGGCTACACCTTC. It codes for CASSQEVRYGYTF.

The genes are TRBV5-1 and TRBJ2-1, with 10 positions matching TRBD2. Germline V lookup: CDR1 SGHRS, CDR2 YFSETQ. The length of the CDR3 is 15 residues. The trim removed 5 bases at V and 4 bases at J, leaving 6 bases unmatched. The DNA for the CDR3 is TGCGCCAGCAGAGACGGGACTAGCGTATACAATGAGCAGTTCTTC. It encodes CASRDGTSVYNEQFF.

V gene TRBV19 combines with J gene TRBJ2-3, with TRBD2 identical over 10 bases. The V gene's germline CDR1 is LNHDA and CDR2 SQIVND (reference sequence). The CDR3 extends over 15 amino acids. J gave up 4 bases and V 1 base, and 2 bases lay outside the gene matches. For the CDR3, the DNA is TGTGCCAGTAGTATAGTAGCGGGAGGCCCAGATACGCAGTATTTT. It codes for CASSIVAGGPDTQYF.

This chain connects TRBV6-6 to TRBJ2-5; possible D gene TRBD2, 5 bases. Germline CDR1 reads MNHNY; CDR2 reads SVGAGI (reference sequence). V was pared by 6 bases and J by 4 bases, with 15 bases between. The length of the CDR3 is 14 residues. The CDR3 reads CASRTGNWGETQYF. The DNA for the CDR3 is TGTGCCAGCAGGACGGGAAATTGGGGAGAGACCCAGTACTTC.

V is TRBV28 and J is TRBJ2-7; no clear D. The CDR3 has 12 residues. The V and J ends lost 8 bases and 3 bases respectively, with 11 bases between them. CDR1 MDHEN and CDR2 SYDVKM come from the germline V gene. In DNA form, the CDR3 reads TGTGCCAGCCAGAACACCAACTACGAGCAGTACTTC. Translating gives CASQNTNYEQYF.

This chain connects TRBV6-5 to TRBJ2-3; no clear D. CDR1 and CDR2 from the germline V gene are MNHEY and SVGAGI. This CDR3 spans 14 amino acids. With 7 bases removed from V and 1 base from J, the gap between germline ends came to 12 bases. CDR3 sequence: CASTQTWGTDTQYF. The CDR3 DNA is TGTGCCAGCACTCAGACCTGGGGCACAGATACGCAGTATTTT.

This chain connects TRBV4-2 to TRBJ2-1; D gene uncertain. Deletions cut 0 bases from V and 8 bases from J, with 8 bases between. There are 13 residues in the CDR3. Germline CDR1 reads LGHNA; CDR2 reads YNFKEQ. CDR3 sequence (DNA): TGTGCCAGCAGCCAAGAGGGTGCGCATGAGCAGTTCTTC. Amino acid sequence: CASSQEGAHEQFF.

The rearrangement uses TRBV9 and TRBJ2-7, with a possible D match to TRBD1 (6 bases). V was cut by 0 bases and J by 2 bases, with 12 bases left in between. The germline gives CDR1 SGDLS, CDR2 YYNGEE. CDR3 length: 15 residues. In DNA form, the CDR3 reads TGTGCCAGCAGCGTAGCTACGGGGACAACCTACGAGCAGTACTTC. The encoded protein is CASSVATGTTYEQYF.

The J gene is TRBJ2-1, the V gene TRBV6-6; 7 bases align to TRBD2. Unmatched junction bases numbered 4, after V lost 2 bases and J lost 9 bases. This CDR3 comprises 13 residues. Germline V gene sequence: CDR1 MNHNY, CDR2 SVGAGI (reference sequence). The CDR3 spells CASSYGGRGEQFF. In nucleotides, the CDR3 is TGTGCCAGCAGTTACGGCGGGAGAGGTGAGCAGTTCTTC.

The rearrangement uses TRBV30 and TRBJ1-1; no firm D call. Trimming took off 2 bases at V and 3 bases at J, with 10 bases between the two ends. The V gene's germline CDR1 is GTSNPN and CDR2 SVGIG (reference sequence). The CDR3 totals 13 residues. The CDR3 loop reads CAWSLTRYTEAFF. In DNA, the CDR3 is TGTGCCTGGAGTCTCACAAGGTACACTGAAGCTTTCTTT.

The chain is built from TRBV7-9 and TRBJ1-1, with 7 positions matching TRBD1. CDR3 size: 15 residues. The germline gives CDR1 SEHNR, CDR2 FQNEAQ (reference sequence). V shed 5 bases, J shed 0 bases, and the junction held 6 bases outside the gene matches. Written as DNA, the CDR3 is TGTGCCAGCAGCCTTCCCGGGACAGTGAACACTGAAGCTTTCTTT. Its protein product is CASSLPGTVNTEAFF.

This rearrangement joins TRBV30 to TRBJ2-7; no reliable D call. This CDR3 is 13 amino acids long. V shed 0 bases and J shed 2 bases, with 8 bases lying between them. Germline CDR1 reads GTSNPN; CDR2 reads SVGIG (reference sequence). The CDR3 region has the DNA TGTGCCTGGAGTGTTGATGATACCTACGAGCAGTACTTC. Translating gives CAWSVDDTYEQYF.

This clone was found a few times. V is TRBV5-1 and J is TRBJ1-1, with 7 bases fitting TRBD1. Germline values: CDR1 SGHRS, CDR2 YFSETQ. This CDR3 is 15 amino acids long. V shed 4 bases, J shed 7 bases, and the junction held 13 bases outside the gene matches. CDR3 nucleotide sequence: TGCGCCAGCAGCCAAGGGACAGACCGAATAGGTGAAGCTTTCTTT. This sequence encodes CASSQGTDRIGEAFF.

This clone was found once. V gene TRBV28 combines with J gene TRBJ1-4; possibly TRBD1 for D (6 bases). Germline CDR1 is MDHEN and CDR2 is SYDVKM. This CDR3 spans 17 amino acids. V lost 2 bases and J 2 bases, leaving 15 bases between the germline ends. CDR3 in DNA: TGTGCCAGCAGTTTACTTAGGGGGGCTGGGACTAATGAAAAACTGTTTTTT. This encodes CASSLLRGAGTNEKLFF.

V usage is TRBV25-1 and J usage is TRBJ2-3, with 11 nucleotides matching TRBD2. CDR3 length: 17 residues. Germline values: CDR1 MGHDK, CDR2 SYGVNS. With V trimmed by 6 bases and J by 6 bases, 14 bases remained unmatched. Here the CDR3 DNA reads TGTGCCAGCAGAGCCCTGTGGGGGTCTAGCGGGGGGGATACGCAGTATTTT. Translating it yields CASRALWGSSGGDTQYF.

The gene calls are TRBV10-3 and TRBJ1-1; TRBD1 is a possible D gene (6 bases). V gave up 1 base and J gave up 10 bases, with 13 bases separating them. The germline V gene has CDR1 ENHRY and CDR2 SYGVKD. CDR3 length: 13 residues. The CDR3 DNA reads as TGTGCCATCAGTGAGTTAACGGAGGGGGTAGCTTTCTTT. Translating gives CAISELTEGVAFF.

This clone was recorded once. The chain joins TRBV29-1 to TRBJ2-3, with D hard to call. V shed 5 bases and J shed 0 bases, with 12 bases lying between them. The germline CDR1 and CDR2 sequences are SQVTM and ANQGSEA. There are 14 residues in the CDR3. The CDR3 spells CSVRRNPSTDTQYF. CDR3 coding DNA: TGCAGCGTTAGGAGAAACCCAAGCACAGATACGCAGTATTTT.

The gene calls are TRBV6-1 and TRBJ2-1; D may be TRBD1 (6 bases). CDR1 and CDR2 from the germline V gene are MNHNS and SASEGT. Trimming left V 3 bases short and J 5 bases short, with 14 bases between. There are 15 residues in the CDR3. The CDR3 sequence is CASSDPRGRHNEQFF. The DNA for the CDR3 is TGTGCCAGCAGTGACCCCAGGGGCCGTCACAATGAGCAGTTCTTC.